The clone carrying this TCR beta chain was found once. The sample originates from a study of blood T cell repertoires in COVID-19. V lost 7 bases and J lost 1, with 13 bases in between. CDR1 SEHNR and CDR2 FQNEAQ come from the germline V gene (reference sequence). The CDR3 consists of 14 residues. Authors' analysis steps: By means of reference gene primer amplification, nucleated cell counts were estimated. Data came from immunoSEQ multiplex PCR; TCRdb stores just in-frame clones and leaves some out. V, J and clone size are those of that table, while D and trimming were read from the DNA. Of about 280,000 clones in the sample, about 89% were seen once.

The receptor's source is a man aged 40-49 years with acute or convalescent COVID-19. Source material: peripheral blood. V gene TRBV7-9 combines with J gene TRBJ1-1; D perhaps matches TRBD1 (6 bases). Here the CDR3 reads CASTPGQWNTEAFF. DNA for the CDR3: TGTGCCAGCACCCCTGGACAGTGGAACACTGAAGCTTTCTTT. The entire variable domain, with the rest obtained from reference TRBV7-9 and TRBJ1-1, is as follows: DTGVSQNPRHKITKRGQNVTFRCDPISEHNRLYWYRQTLGQGPEFLTYFQNEAQLEKSRLLSDRFSAERPKGSFSTLEIQRTEQGDSAMYLCASTPGQWNTEAFFGQGTRLTVV.